This TCR beta chain was observed in a study of beta chain features in type 1 diabetes. Study context: Age, gender and cell yields were alike across patients and healthy donors. Study results and caveats: Although PCR might favor shorter templates, it would do so equally in patients and controls. VDJ junctions from patients with type 1 diabetes contained fewer insertions and more deletions.

This clone has only a few counts. Its target is unknown. There was one heparinised blood draw per donor, averaging around 0.11 L. Sequenced material consisted of expressed TCRB transcripts (all of the isolated RNA was reverse transcribed). Using immunoSEQ multiplex PCR, the repertoire was profiled, and TCRdb retains in-frame clones only, with some absent. The table lists hundreds of thousands of clones, approximately 30% of them singletons. Germline V lookup: CDR1 MNHEY, CDR2 SMNVEV (reference sequence). Trimming took 6 bases from V and 4 from J, leaving 7 bases between them. This CDR3 is built from 12 residues.

This sequence originates from a man aged 18 to 29 in good health. The chain carries TRBV27 and TRBJ1-3; D remains ambiguous. The sample consisted of naive CD4+ T cells from blood. Written as DNA, the CDR3 is TGTGCCAGCAGGGCCCCGGGAAACACCATATATTTT. Residues: CASRAPGNTIYF.